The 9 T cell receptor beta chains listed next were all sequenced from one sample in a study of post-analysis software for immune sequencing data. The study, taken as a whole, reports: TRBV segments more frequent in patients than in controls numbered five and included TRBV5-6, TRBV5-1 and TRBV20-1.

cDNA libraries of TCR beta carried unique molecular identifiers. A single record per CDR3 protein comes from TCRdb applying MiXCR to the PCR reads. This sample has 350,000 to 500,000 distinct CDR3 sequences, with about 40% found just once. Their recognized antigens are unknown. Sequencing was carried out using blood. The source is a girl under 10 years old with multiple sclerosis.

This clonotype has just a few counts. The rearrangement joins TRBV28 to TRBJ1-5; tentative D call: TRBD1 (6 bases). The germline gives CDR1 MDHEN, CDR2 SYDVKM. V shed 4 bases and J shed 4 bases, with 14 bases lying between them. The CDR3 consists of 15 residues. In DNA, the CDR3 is TGTGCCAGCAGTTCCCTGACAGGCCTAAATCAGCCCCAGCATTTT. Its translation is CASSSLTGLNQPQHF.

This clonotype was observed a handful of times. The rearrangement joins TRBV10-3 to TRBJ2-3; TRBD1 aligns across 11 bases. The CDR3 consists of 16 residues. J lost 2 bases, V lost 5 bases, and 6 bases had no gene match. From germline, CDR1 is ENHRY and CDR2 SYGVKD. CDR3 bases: TGTGCCATCAGTAGCGGGACAGGGGGTCTCACAGATACGCAGTATTTT. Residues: CAISSGTGGLTDTQYF.

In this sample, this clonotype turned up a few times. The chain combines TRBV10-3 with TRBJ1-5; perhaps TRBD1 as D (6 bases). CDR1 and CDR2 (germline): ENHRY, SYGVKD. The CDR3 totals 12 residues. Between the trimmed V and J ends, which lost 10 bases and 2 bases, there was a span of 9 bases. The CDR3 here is CASSGGNQPQHF. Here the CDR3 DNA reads TGTGCCAGTTCAGGGGGCAATCAGCCCCAGCATTTT.

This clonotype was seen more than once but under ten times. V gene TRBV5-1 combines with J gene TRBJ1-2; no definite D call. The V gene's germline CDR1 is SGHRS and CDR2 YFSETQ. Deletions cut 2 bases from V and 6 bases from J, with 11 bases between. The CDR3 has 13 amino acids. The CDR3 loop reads CASSFKGGDGYTF. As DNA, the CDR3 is TGCGCCAGCAGCTTTAAGGGTGGTGATGGCTACACCTTC. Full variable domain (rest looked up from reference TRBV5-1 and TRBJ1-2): KAGVTQTPRYLIKTRGQQVTLSCSPISGHRSVSWYQQTPGQGLQFLFEYFSETQRNKGNFPGRFSGRQFSNSRSEMNVSTLELGDSALYLCASSFKGGDGYTFGSGTRLTVV.

Here the CDR3 DNA reads TGTGCCATCAGCACCGGGACAAGGGGTATAAAAAACATTCAGTACTTC. This encodes CAISTGTRGIKNIQYF. The genes are TRBV10-3 and TRBJ2-4; a weak D match, TRBD1 (6 bases). V was clipped by 6 bases and J by 4 bases, with 19 bases between them. The CDR3 consists of 16 residues. The germline V gene has CDR1 ENHRY and CDR2 SYGVKD.

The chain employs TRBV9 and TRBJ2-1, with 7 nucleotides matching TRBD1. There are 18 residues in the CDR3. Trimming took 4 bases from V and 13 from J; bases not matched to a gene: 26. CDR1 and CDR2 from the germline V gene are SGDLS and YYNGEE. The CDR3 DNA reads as TGTGCCAGCAGCTCTAGAGGGGGACAGAATTCTATATCTAACCCCCAGTTCTTC. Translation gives CASSSRGGQNSISNPQFF. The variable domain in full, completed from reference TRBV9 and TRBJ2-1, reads DSGVTQTPKHLITATGQRVTLRCSPRSGDLSVYWYQQSLDQGLQFLIQYYNGEERAKGNILERFSAQQFPDLHSELNLSSLELGDSALYFCASSSRGGQNSISNPQFFGPGTRLTVL.

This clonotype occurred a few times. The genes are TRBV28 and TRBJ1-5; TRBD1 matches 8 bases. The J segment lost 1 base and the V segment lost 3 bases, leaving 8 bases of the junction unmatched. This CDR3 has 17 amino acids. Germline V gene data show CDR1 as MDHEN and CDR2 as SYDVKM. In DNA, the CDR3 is TGTGCCAGCAGTTTGGCAGGGGGCTTGAGGAGCAATCAGCCCCAGCATTTT. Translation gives CASSLAGGLRSNQPQHF. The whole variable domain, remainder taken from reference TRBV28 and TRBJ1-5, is DVKVTQSSRYLVKRTGEKVFLECVQDMDHENMFWYRQDPGLGLRLIYFSYDVKMKEKGDIPEGYSVSREKKERFSLILESASTNQTSMYLCASSLAGGLRSNQPQHFGDGTRLSIL.

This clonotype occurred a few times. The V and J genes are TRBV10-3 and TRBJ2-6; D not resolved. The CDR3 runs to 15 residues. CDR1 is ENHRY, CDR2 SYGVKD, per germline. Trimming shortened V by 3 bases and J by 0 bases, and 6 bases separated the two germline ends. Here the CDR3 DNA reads TGTGCCATCAGTGACGATAGCTCTGGGGCCAACGTCCTGACTTTC. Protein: CAISDDSSGANVLTF.

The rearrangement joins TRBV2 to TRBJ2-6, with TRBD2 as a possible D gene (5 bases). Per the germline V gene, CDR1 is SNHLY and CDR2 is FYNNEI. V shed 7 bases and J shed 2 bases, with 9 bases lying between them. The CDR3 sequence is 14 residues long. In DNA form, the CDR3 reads TGTGCCAGCATCATCGGGGCTGGGGCCAACGTCCTGACTTTC. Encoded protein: CASIIGAGANVLTF.